A selection of T cell receptor beta chains follows, all from one sample in a study of blood T cells in healthy people across ages. TCRdb fed the 5' RACE reads into MiXCR, producing one record per CDR3 protein. The sample has roughly 1.5 million distinct CDR3 sequences, approximately 42% seen once. Sequencing input: blood. The source is a woman between 18 and 29 years old in good health. The CDR3 runs from the conserved cysteine through the conserved F or W. A D gene is named only where the DNA matches it firmly. Clone size is given for some rows only: seen once, a few or many times, or a class if the clone is expanded.

size	V	J	D	DNA	CDR3
few	TRBV12-3/TRBV12-4	TRBJ2-7	.	TGTGCCAGCAGCCCCGGGCCCCACTCCTACGAGCAGTACTTC	CASSPGPHSYEQYF
.	TRBV6-6	TRBJ2-7	.	TGTGCCAGCAGTTACCATTGGATTGGCGAGCAGTACTTC	CASSYHWIGEQYF
once	TRBV29-1	TRBJ2-3	.	TGCAGCGTTGGGGCAGCCGGAGGGGATACGCAGTATTTT	CSVGAAGGDTQYF
.	TRBV20-1	TRBJ1-5	TRBD1	TGCAGTGCTAAGGGACAGGGAGACAATCAGCCCCAGCATTTT	CSAKGQGDNQPQHF
.	TRBV20-1	TRBJ1-1	.	TGCAGTGCTAGAGTCTGGGGGGAAGGGCGGAACACTGAAGCTTTCTTT	CSARVWGEGRNTEAFF
.	TRBV7-2	TRBJ2-3	TRBD2	TGTGCCAGCAGCTTACGTCCCGGGACTAGCGGGGATACGCAGTATTTT	CASSLRPGTSGDTQYF
.	TRBV5-4	TRBJ2-3	.	TGTGCCAGCACCGAAGGAAGGGGGGCAGATACGCAGTATTTT	CASTEGRGADTQYF
few	TRBV24-1	TRBJ2-1	.	TGTGCCACCAGTGATTTGGGTAGTGAGCAGTTCTTC	CATSDLGSEQFF
.	TRBV4-1	TRBJ2-1	.	TGCGCCAGCAGCCAAGATAAAGACAGGGAGCAGTTCTTC	CASSQDKDREQFF
.	TRBV4-3	TRBJ2-7	.	TGCGCCAGCAGCCATGCCAGCGGTAGCTCCTACGAGCAGTACTTC	CASSHASGSSYEQYF
.	TRBV12-5	TRBJ2-1	.	TGTGCTAGTGGTCCACCGCAGGGGCGGAACAATGAGCAGTTCTTC	CASGPPQGRNNEQFF
once	TRBV6-5	TRBJ2-2	TRBD1	TGTGCCAGCAGTCCGTCCGGGACAGGGCAGACCGGGGAGCTGTTTTTT	CASSPSGTGQTGELFF
few	TRBV20-1	TRBJ1-2	.	TGCAGTGCTAGAGATCGTAGGGACCCTCGGTATGGCTACACCTTC	CSARDRRDPRYGYTF
.	TRBV12-3/TRBV12-4	TRBJ1-2	.	TGTGCCAGCACTTTGGACCAGAGAGGCTACACCTTC	CASTLDQRGYTF
.	TRBV6-1	TRBJ2-6	.	TGTGCCAGCAGTGAAGACATTAGCTCTGGGGCCAACGTCCTGACTTTC	CASSEDISSGANVLTF
.	TRBV5-1	TRBJ2-7	.	TGCGCCAGCAGTAGGCCGGGGATGGACGAGCAGTACTTC	CASSRPGMDEQYF
.	TRBV12-3/TRBV12-4	TRBJ2-1	TRBD2	TGTGCCAGCAGCCAACTAGCGGGGGGGAGGACCCACAATGAGCAGTTCTTC	CASSQLAGGRTHNEQFF
.	TRBV5-1	TRBJ2-7	TRBD1	TGCGCCAGCAGCTTGATTGGTACCGGGACAGAACCCTACGAGCAGTACTTC	CASSLIGTGTEPYEQYF
few	TRBV5-1	TRBJ2-7	TRBD2	TGCGCCAGCAGCCCGGTTAGCGGGAGCTCCTACGAGCAGTACTTC	CASSPVSGSSYEQYF
.	TRBV12-3/TRBV12-4	TRBJ2-3	.	TGTGCCAGCAGTTTAATCGGCGGAGGGAGAGATACGCAGTATTTT	CASSLIGGGRDTQYF
.	TRBV7-2	TRBJ1-1	.	TGTGCCAGCAGCTTAGGGGTTCTTGAAGCTTTCTTT	CASSLGVLEAFF
.	TRBV6-2/TRBV6-3	TRBJ2-3	TRBD2	TGTGCCAGCAGTTACCACCGGGGCGGGAGGATCACAGATACGCAGTATTTT	CASSYHRGGRITDTQYF
.	TRBV11-2	TRBJ2-7	.	TGTGCCAGCAGCTTAGGTTGGGGTGGCGAGCAGTACTTC	CASSLGWGGEQYF
few	TRBV7-9	TRBJ2-7	.	TGTGCCAGCAGCTTAATTCTCCACGAGCAGTACTTC	CASSLILHEQYF
.	TRBV7-3	TRBJ2-5	.	TGTGCCAGCAGAGCACAGGTCTACAATGAGCAGTACTTC	CASRAQVYNEQYF
few	TRBV11-3	TRBJ2-7	TRBD2	TGTGCCAGCAGCTCAGACCCTAGCGGTTCCTACGAGCAGTACTTC	CASSSDPSGSYEQYF
.	TRBV20-1	TRBJ2-1	.	TGCAGTGCTAGTCGGGGTCAACGAGAGCAGTTCTTC	CSASRGQREQFF
.	TRBV12-5	TRBJ2-3	.	TGTGCTAGTGGTTGGATTGGAAGGGCAGATACGCAGTATTTT	CASGWIGRADTQYF
.	TRBV6-4	TRBJ2-7	.	TGTGCCAGCAGTGACTCGAGTACTAGTGAGCAGTACTTC	CASSDSSTSEQYF
.	TRBV7-9	TRBJ1-2	.	TGTGCCAGCGGCGAGGGGTGGTATGGCTACACCTTC	CASGEGWYGYTF
.	TRBV6-1	TRBJ1-6	.	TGTGCCAGCAGTGGGGAGCCTAATTCACCCCTCCACTTT	CASSGEPNSPLHF
.	TRBV4-1	TRBJ1-2	TRBD1	TGCGCCAGCAGCCAAGGTCAGGGGGTTAACTATGGCTACACCTTC	CASSQGQGVNYGYTF
few	TRBV7-8	TRBJ1-5	.	TGTGCCAGCAGCTTAGCGCAACAGGCCAATCAGCCCCAGCATTTT	CASSLAQQANQPQHF
.	TRBV10-3	TRBJ2-3	TRBD2	TGTGCCATCAGTGTCGAGTCGCGGGAGACGCAGTATTTT	CAISVESRETQYF
.	TRBV6-5	TRBJ2-7	.	TGTGCCAGCAGTTACAACAGGGCCCACGAGCAGTACTTC	CASSYNRAHEQYF
many	TRBV29-1	TRBJ2-1	.	TGCAGCGTTGAAGAGCAGCAGTTCTTC	CSVEEQQFF
.	TRBV7-2	TRBJ2-2	TRBD1	TGTGCCAGCAGACCTACAGGGGGTAACACCGGGGAGCTGTTTTTT	CASRPTGGNTGELFF
.	TRBV27	TRBJ2-1	.	TGTGCCAGCAGCTTTAGTAGCGGAGTCAGGAGTGAGCAGTTCTTC	CASSFSSGVRSEQFF
.	TRBV28	TRBJ1-2	TRBD1	TGTGCCAGCAAGTACAGGGGCAGGAGCTATGGCTACACCTTC	CASKYRGRSYGYTF
few	TRBV5-1	TRBJ1-2	.	TGCGCCAGCAGCTTGAAGGGGGATTACTATGGCTACACCTTC	CASSLKGDYYGYTF
few	TRBV10-3	TRBJ2-7	.	TGTGCCATCAGTGATAGGGAGCCCACGGAGCAGTACTTC	CAISDREPTEQYF